Each of the 23 T cell receptor beta chains below was sequenced from the same sample in a study of cytotoxic CD8 clonotypes in ibrutinib-treated CLL. TCRdb's table, derived via immunoSEQ multiplex PCR, lists solely in-frame clones and lacks some. The repertoire holds roughly 200,000 clones, with more than 65% as singletons. Here the sequenced sample was PBMCs, taken after 12 months of ibrutinib treatment. These receptors all stem from a human donor with chronic lymphocytic leukemia.

J is TRBJ1-1 and V is TRBV6-5; 8 nucleotides align to TRBD1. Germline V gene data show CDR1 as MNHEY and CDR2 as SVGAGI. This CDR3 has 11 amino acids. V gave up 5 bases and J gave up 9 bases; unmatched junction bases: 2. The CDR3 sequence: CASSGTGKAFF. As DNA, the CDR3 is TGTGCCAGCAGTGGGACAGGTAAAGCTTTCTTT.

This clone was picked up one time. The rearrangement joins TRBV28 to TRBJ2-7; a weak D match, TRBD1 (5 bases). Germline loops: CDR1 MDHEN, CDR2 SYDVKM. The V gene lost 4 bases and the J gene lost 6 bases, with 10 bases spanning the gap. The length of the CDR3 is 12 residues. Here the CDR3 reads CASSSLGAEQYF. The CDR3 bases are TGTGCCAGCAGTTCCCTTGGGGCCGAGCAGTACTTC.

This sequence joins TRBV5-1 and TRBJ2-2; 9 bases fit TRBD1. CDR1 is SGHRS, CDR2 YFSETQ, per germline. The junction had 11 bases not matched to a gene; V was cut back by 5 bases and J by 0 bases. There are 18 residues in the CDR3. CDR3 nucleotides: TGCGCCAGCAGGGACCTCCTCGGGACAGGGTCGAACACCGGGGAGCTGTTTTTT. It is translated as CASRDLLGTGSNTGELFF.

The chain is built from TRBV19 and TRBJ2-7; TRBD1 agrees at 9 bases. V trimming: 3 bases; J trimming: 4 bases; junction bases outside the gene matches: 10. The CDR3 sequence is 16 residues long. Germline V gene lookup returns CDR1 LNHDA and CDR2 SQIVND (reference sequence). This CDR3 reads CASSIHLQGALYEQYF. CDR3 DNA: TGTGCCAGTAGTATCCATCTACAGGGGGCCTTATACGAGCAGTACTTC.

This chain connects TRBV6-5 to TRBJ1-1; possibly TRBD1 for D (5 bases). The germline CDR1 and CDR2 sequences are MNHEY and SVGAGI. This CDR3 contains 16 residues. Trimming stripped 0 bases from V and 1 base from J, with 12 bases between. Here the CDR3 DNA reads TGTGCCAGCAGTTACTCGGCCAACAGGCGGAACACTGAAGCTTTCTTT. Translating it yields CASSYSANRRNTEAFF.

The J gene is TRBJ1-5, the V gene TRBV28; D is possibly TRBD1 (6 bases). CDR3 length equals 14 residues. Germline CDR1 is MDHEN and CDR2 is SYDVKM. Trimming shortened V by 6 bases and J by 6 bases, and 15 bases separated the two germline ends. The CDR3 DNA reads TGTGCCAGCAGGATCGGGGCAGGGGTTCAGCCCCAGCATTTT. It translates to CASRIGAGVQPQHF.

This clone appeared a few times. The chain recombines TRBV7-6 with TRBJ1-4; D is possibly TRBD1 (6 bases). V was pared by 6 bases and J by 0 bases, with 11 bases between. This CDR3 has 15 amino acids. Germline-derived CDR1 and CDR2 are SGHVS and FNYEAQ. The CDR3 loop is CASRPGVTTNEKLFF. The CDR3 nucleotides read TGTGCCAGCAGACCAGGGGTTACAACTAATGAAAAACTGTTTTTT.

Only a few counts were recorded for this clone. V is TRBV6-5 and J is TRBJ1-4, with D tentatively TRBD1 (6 bases). The CDR3 runs 15 residues. Germline CDR1 MNHEY, CDR2 SVGAGI. With 2 bases removed from V and 5 bases from J, the gap between germline ends came to 12 bases. The CDR3 region is CASSYGGAYNEKLFF. The CDR3, as DNA: TGTGCCAGCAGTTACGGGGGGGCGTACAATGAAAAACTGTTTTTT.

This chain connects TRBV2 to TRBJ1-6; weak D call: TRBD1 (6 bases). Trimming shortened V by 7 bases and J by 5 bases, and 15 bases separated the two germline ends. This CDR3 region has 15 residues. In germline, CDR1 is SNHLY, CDR2 FYNNEI. DNA for the CDR3: TGTGCCAGCAAGGGCCAGGACAGCCATAATTCACCCCTCCACTTT. This gives the protein CASKGQDSHNSPLHF.

The chain joins TRBV7-2 to TRBJ2-3; tentatively, D is TRBD2 (6 bases). V was cut by 1 base and J by 1 base, with 15 bases left in between. The CDR3 is 17 residues long. In germline, CDR1 is SGHTA, CDR2 FQGNSA. The CDR3 sequence is CASSLERLAYRTDTQYF. The CDR3 nucleotides read TGTGCCAGCAGCTTAGAACGGCTAGCGTATCGCACAGATACGCAGTATTTT.

CDR3 sequence reads: CASGPLSSYNEQFF. The CDR3 DNA reads TGCGCCAGCGGCCCGCTGAGCTCCTACAATGAGCAGTTCTTC. The chain uses TRBV4-1 and TRBJ2-1; the D is unclear. The CDR3 length is 14 residues. V lost 8 bases and J lost 0, with 11 bases in between. CDR1 is MGHRA and CDR2 is YSYEKL in the germline V gene.

V is TRBV5-1 and J is TRBJ2-7; 9 bases are a match to TRBD1. Trimming cost V 4 bases and J 8 bases; bases outside gene matches: 7. Germline V gene lookup returns CDR1 SGHRS and CDR2 YFSETQ. CDR3 length: 13 amino acids. The CDR3 DNA follows: TGCGCCAGCAGCCCCTCGGACAGGGGCCAGCAGTACTTC. The encoded protein is CASSPSDRGQQYF.

This sequence joins TRBV6-5 and TRBJ2-2, with D possibly being TRBD1 or TRBD2 (5 bases each). The CDR3 spans 14 residues. Per the germline V gene, CDR1 is MNHEY and CDR2 is SVGAGI. The ends were cut back, 7 bases at V and 2 bases at J, with 11 bases in the middle. Here the CDR3 DNA reads TGTGCCAGCAAACCGGGACCCAACACCGGGGAGCTGTTTTTT. It translates to CASKPGPNTGELFF.

This sequence joins TRBV19 and TRBJ1-2, with D perhaps TRBD1 (5 bases). Looked up from germline, CDR1 is LNHDA and CDR2 is SQIVND (reference sequence). Between the trimmed V and J ends, which lost 5 bases and 7 bases, there was a span of 17 bases. The CDR3 is 14 residues long. DNA for the CDR3: TGTGCCAGTAGTCCTATGACGGGGGTCGGTGGCTACACCTTC. This gives the protein CASSPMTGVGGYTF.

The chain combines TRBV25-1 with TRBJ1-4; a possible D gene is TRBD1 (5 bases). Per germline, CDR1 MGHDK and CDR2 SYGVNS. V was shortened by 1 base and J by 7 bases, with 10 bases between the two germline ends. This CDR3 is built from 14 residues. The CDR3 protein is CASSEFGGGEKLFF. The CDR3 DNA is TGTGCCAGCAGTGAATTTGGGGGAGGTGAAAAACTGTTTTTT.

This clone occurred a few times. In nucleotides, the CDR3 is TGTGCCAGCAGTGTCGGCTATGGCTACACCTTC. It translates to CASSVGYGYTF. V gene TRBV25-1 combines with J gene TRBJ1-2; D is ambiguous. Per the germline V gene, CDR1 is MGHDK and CDR2 is SYGVNS. Trimming stripped 4 bases from V and 4 bases from J, with 4 bases between. This CDR3 is built from 11 residues.

The chain is built from TRBV19 and TRBJ1-4; D is ambiguous. CDR1 and CDR2 (germline): LNHDA, SQIVND (reference sequence). Trimming pared 6 bases from V and 6 bases from J, leaving 11 bases between. CDR3 length: 13 residues. The CDR3 here is CASRGMLHEKLFF. The DNA for the CDR3 is TGTGCCAGTAGAGGGATGTTGCATGAAAAACTGTTTTTT.

The chain employs TRBV27 and TRBJ1-2; D is uncertain. Trimming shortened V by 3 bases and J by 5 bases, and 22 bases separated the two germline ends. There are 17 residues in the CDR3. CDR1 and CDR2 from the germline V gene are MNHEY and SMNVEV (reference sequence). The CDR3 reads CASSFDPSVPNFYGYTF. CDR3 nucleotides: TGTGCCAGCAGTTTTGATCCCTCCGTGCCAAACTTTTATGGCTACACCTTC.

This sequence joins TRBV6-5 and TRBJ1-2; tentatively, D is TRBD1 (5 bases). V gave up 6 bases and J gave up 3 bases, with 14 bases separating them. Germline V lookup: CDR1 MNHEY, CDR2 SVGAGI. The CDR3 is 14 amino acids. CDR3 amino acids: CASRQGSGYYGYTF. DNA for the CDR3: TGTGCCAGCAGGCAGGGTTCTGGATACTATGGCTACACCTTC.

The rearrangement joins TRBV19 to TRBJ2-5; 7 bases line up with TRBD1. The CDR3 is made up of 13 amino acids. From germline, CDR1 is LNHDA and CDR2 SQIVND (reference sequence). J lost 4 bases, V lost 5 bases, and 4 bases had no gene match. CDR3 sequence reads: CASSLQGTETQYF. CDR3 coding DNA: TGTGCCAGTAGTCTACAGGGGACAGAGACCCAGTACTTC.

V gene TRBV6-5 combines with J gene TRBJ1-6; D unclear. V gave up 2 bases and J gave up 9 bases, with 8 bases separating them. In germline, CDR1 is MNHEY, CDR2 SVGAGI. This CDR3 is 13 amino acids long. CDR3 region: CASSYEGSSPLHF. The CDR3 region has the DNA TGTGCCAGCAGTTACGAAGGGAGTTCACCCCTCCACTTT.

This clone was detected once. The V gene is TRBV10-2, the J gene TRBJ1-5; a possible D gene is TRBD1 (5 bases). V dropped 1 base and J dropped 1 base, with 8 bases sitting between them. This CDR3 is 15 amino acids long. Per germline, CDR1 WSHSY and CDR2 SAAADI. CDR3: CASSELGGSNQPQHF. CDR3 sequence (DNA): TGCGCCAGCAGTGAGTTGGGGGGGAGCAATCAGCCCCAGCATTTT.

The V and J genes are TRBV2 and TRBJ1-2; tentatively, D is TRBD1 (5 bases). The V and J ends lost 6 bases and 4 bases respectively, with 18 bases between them. Per germline, CDR1 SNHLY and CDR2 FYNNEI. CDR3 size: 15 residues. CDR3 coding DNA: TGTGCCAGCAGCCAAAGACAGACCCGCAGCTATGGCTACACCTTC. Residues: CASSQRQTRSYGYTF.